The source of this T cell receptor (beta chain) is a study of cytomegalovirus exposure and HLA in healthy donors. V gave up 5 bases and J gave up 4 bases, with 18 bases separating them. The CDR3 is 16 amino acids. Germline CDR1 SNHLY, CDR2 FYNNEI. Notes on this clone: The antigen is unknown.

With 60 Vbeta and 13 Jbeta primers, the PCR was carried out. Libraries were prepared by immunoSEQ multiplex PCR; TCRdb keeps only in-frame clonotypes and omits some of them. The data hold about 280,000 clones, with about 87% observed a single time. Study findings and constraints: Rarity marked most TCR sequences, yet some public TCRs occurred in many donors.

The V call is TRBV2, the J call TRBJ2-1, with a weak D call TRBD2 (7 bases). Specimen: PBMCs. The sequence was obtained from a woman under 30 in good health and CMV-seronegative. The CDR3 is CASSTWGGALYNEQFF. Here the CDR3 DNA reads TGTGCCAGCAGTACGTGGGGGGGGGCGTTATACAATGAGCAGTTCTTC. The full variable domain, with the rest looked up from reference TRBV2 and TRBJ2-1, is EPEVTQTPSHQVTQMGQEVILRCVPISNHLYFYWYRQILGQKVEFLVSFYNNEISEKSEIFDDQFSVERPDGSNFTLKIRSTKLEDSAMYFCASSTWGGALYNEQFFGPGTRLTVL.